This TCR beta chain emerged from a study of vaccination effects on CD4 cells after COVID-19. Findings of the study overall: Nearly all vaccine-induced clones in healthy recipients recognized only SARS-CoV-2. By a late point after vaccination, infection- and vaccine-induced clones had shrunk markedly through clonal contraction.

V gave up 3 bases and J gave up 7 bases; unmatched junction bases: 6. Germline lookup yields CDR1 MNHNS and CDR2 SASEGT. The CDR3 is made up of 14 amino acids. Turning to this clone: The antigen is unknown.

Profiled with immunoSEQ multiplex PCR; TCRdb holds only in-frame clones, not every one. The table records tens of thousands of clones, 70% to 75% of them present only once. Sequencing followed a ViraFEST assay step that expanded antigen-specific CD4+ T cells with viral peptide pools. Scientists isolated CD4+ T cells after a roughly 9-day culture period ended. None of the vaccinated had previously contracted SARS-CoV-2, and their nucleocapsid antibodies tested negative. Wells containing two million PBMC each were cultured with about 9.4 IU/ml IL-2 and approximately 9.6 ug/ml peptides. The receptor was derived from a human donor who received a COVID-19 vaccine. The source material was CD4+ T cells from PBMCs cultured with HCoV-229E spike peptides, sampled before COVID-19 vaccination. The V and J genes are TRBV6-1 and TRBJ1-5; 7 positions match TRBD1. The CDR3 nucleotides read TGTGCCAGCAGTGAGATGACAGGGCAACAGCCCCAGCATTTT. Translated, it gives CASSEMTGQQPQHF.